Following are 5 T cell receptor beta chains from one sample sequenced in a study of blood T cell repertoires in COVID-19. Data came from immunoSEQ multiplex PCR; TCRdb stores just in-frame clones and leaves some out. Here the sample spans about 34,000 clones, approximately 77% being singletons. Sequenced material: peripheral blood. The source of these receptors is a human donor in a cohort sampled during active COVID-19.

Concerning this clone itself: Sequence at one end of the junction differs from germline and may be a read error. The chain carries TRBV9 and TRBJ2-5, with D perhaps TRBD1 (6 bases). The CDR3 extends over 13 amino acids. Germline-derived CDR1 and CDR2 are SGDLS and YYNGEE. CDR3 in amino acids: CASSVAETGPHDF. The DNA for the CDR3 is TGTGCCAGCAGCGTCGCCGAGACAGGCCCTCATGACTTC.

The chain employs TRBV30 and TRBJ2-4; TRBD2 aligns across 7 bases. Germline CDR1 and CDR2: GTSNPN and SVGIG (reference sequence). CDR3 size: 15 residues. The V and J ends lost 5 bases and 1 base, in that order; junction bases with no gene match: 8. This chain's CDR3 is CAWVTRRGAKNIQYF. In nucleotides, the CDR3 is TGTGCCTGGGTCACACGGCGGGGGGCCAAAAACATTCAGTACTTC.

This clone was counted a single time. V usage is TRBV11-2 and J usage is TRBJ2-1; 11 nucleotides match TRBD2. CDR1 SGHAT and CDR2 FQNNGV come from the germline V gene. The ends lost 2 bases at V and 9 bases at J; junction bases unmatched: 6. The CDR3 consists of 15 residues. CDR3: CASSLTSGRGGEQFF. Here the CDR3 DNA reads TGTGCCAGCAGCTTAACTAGCGGGAGAGGTGGTGAGCAGTTCTTC.

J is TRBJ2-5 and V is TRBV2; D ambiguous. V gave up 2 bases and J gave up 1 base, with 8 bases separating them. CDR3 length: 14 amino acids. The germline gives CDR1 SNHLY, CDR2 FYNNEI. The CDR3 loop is CASSELYTQETQYF. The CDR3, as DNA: TGTGCCAGCAGTGAATTGTACACCCAAGAGACCCAGTACTTC.

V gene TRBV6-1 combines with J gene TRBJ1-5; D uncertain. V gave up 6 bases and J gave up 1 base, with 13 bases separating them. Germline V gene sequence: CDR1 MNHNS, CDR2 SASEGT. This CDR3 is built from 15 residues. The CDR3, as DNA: TGTGCCAGCAGAGAGACTCAACGGAGCAATCAGCCCCAGCATTTT. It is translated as CASRETQRSNQPQHF.